This TCR beta chain emerged from a study of cytomegalovirus exposure and HLA in healthy donors. From germline, CDR1 is MGHRA and CDR2 YSYEKL. Trimming cost V 4 bases and J 5 bases; bases outside gene matches: 11. The length of the CDR3 is 16 residues. The PCR employed 60 Vbeta primers together with 13 Jbeta primers. TCRdb keeps only in-frame clones here, not all; method: immunoSEQ multiplex PCR. Of under 200,000 clones in the sample, 55% to 70% are singletons; the top ten hold 2.5% to 3.5%. The material sequenced was PBMCs. The sequence was collected from a woman in her forties in good health and CMV-seropositive. The V call is TRBV4-1, the J call TRBJ1-1; 9 bases line up with TRBD1. CDR3 DNA: TGCGCCAGCAGCCGACTGGGACAGGGCGGGAGAACTGAAGCTTTCTTT. This sequence encodes CASSRLGQGGRTEAFF.